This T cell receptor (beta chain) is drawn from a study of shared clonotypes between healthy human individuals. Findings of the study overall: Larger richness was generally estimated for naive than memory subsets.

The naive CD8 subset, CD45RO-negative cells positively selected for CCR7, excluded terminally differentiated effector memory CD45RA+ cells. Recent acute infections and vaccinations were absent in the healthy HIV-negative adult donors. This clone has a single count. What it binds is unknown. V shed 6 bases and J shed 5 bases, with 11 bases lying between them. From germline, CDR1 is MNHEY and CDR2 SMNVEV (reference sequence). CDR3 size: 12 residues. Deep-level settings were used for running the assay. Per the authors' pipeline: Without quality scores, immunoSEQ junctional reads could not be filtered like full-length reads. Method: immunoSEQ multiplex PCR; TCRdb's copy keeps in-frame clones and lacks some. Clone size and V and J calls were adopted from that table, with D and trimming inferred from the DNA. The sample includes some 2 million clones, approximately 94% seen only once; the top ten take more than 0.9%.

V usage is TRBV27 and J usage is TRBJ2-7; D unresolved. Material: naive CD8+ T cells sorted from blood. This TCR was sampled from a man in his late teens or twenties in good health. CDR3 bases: TGTGCCAGCAGCCCCACCCCCGACGAGCAGTACTTC. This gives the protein CASSPTPDEQYF.